The table lists the clone carrying this T cell receptor (beta chain) with many counts. Its antigen is undetermined. This specimen belongs to a study of CD8 T cells in ankylosing spondylitis. Quantitative barcoded 5'-RACE was used to prepare TCR beta libraries. TCRdb fed the 5' RACE reads into MiXCR, producing one record per CDR3 protein. This repertoire shows approximately 440,000 distinct CDR3 sequences, 17% found once; its top ten account for 1%. Looked up from germline, CDR1 is SGHRS and CDR2 is YFSETQ. This CDR3 is built from 14 residues. V was clipped by 5 bases and J by 7 bases; unmatched bases: 7. General study results and limits: Disease-associated clones were reportedly significantly overrepresented in matched ankylosing spondylitis synovial fluid. Blood of patients with ankylosing spondylitis appeared to be characterized by a TCR beta motif of about eight highly homologous variants. Reports of some motif variants in reactive arthritis synovial fluid and blood predate this one.

The chain links TRBV5-1 to TRBJ2-2; TRBD1 agrees at 8 bases. The receptor comes from a male donor with ankylosing spondylitis. Material: blood, either unsorted or a sorted T cell fraction (not recorded which). CDR3 nucleotides: TGCGCCAGCAGTTCTGGACAGGGTTTCGGGGAGCTGTTTTTT. Amino acid sequence: CASSSGQGFGELFF.